This is a list of T cell receptor beta chains from one sample in a study of Ad26.COV2.S vaccination and SARS-CoV-2 variants. Only in-frame clones appear in the TCRdb table, and some are missing; sequencing was by immunoSEQ multiplex PCR. The sample has more than 350,000 clones, 80% to 95% seen once; the top ten hold roughly an eighth. This specimen consisted of peripheral blood, obtained in a trial of Ad26.COV2.S vaccine versus placebo. These receptors came from a person aged 18-60 years who received the Ad26.COV2.S COVID-19 vaccine or a placebo. The CDR3 runs from the conserved cysteine through the conserved F or W. A D gene is named only where the DNA matches it firmly. Clone size is shown for a subset of rows, as once, few, many or a class of expanded clone.

-,TRBV27,-,TRBJ1-1,CASSLIGGLNTEAFF,TGTGCCAGCAGTTTGATTGGGGGCCTGAACACTGAAGCTTTCTTT
-,TRBV24-1,TRBD2,TRBJ2-1,CATSVGSGGYNEQFF,TGTGCCACCAGTGTGGGGAGCGGGGGGTACAATGAGCAGTTCTTC
-,TRBV19,-,TRBJ1-3,CASSTGPSSGNTIYF,TGTGCCAGTAGTACGGGTCCCTCCTCTGGAAACACCATATATTTT
once,TRBV19,TRBD1,TRBJ1-5,CASRGQGNQPQHF,TGTGCCAGTAGGGGACAGGGGAATCAGCCCCAGCATTTT
-,TRBV19,-,TRBJ2-3,CASSSILWGTQDTQYF,TGTGCCAGTAGTAGTATTTTGTGGGGGACCCAGGATACGCAGTATTTT
-,TRBV2,TRBD2,TRBJ2-7,CASSHLGLALYYEQYF,TGTGCCAGCAGCCACCTAGGACTAGCGCTTTACTACGAGCAGTACTTC
-,TRBV11-2,-,TRBJ2-7,CASSPSRGGAYEQYF,TGTGCCAGCAGCCCCAGTCGGGGAGGCGCCTACGAGCAGTACTTC
-,TRBV9,-,TRBJ1-1,CASSVGWTNTEAFF,TGTGCCAGCAGCGTAGGGTGGACGAACACTGAAGCTTTCTTT
-,TRBV7-2,-,TRBJ2-7,CASSSRPNPYEQYF,TGTGCCAGCAGCTCAAGGCCTAACCCCTACGAGCAGTACTTC
-,TRBV6-5,-,TRBJ1-3,CASSRPGSRGNTIYF,TGTGCCAGCAGTCGACCGGGATCTCGGGGAAACACCATATATTTT